These T cell receptor beta chains were read from a single sample in a study of T cell repertoires in cytomegalovirus infection. TCRdb reprocessed the reads via MiXCR and lists one record per CDR3 protein. In the table there are 250,000 to 300,000 distinct CDR3 sequences, approximately 15% of which are singletons. The specimen sequenced was CD8+ T cells from PBMCs. Receptors originate from a human donor in good health (CMV status not recorded). Some clones in this sample may be carry-over from other donors' samples. Both conserved end residues are part of each CDR3. A D gene is named only where the DNA matches it firmly. Only some rows state a clone size, as once, few, many or a class for expanded clones.

TRBV5-1	.	TRBJ1-2	.	CASGPGGYGYTF	TGCGCCAGTGGCCCAGGTGGATATGGCTACACCTTC
TRBV7-2	TRBD2	TRBJ2-7	many	CASSSGLGVSYEQYF	TGTGCCAGCAGCTCTGGACTAGGTGTCTCCTACGAGCAGTACTTC
TRBV28	.	TRBJ1-3	many	CASSSLIRDTSGNTIYF	TGTGCCAGCAGTTCCTTAATCCGGGACACCTCTGGAAACACCATATATTTT
TRBV7-6	TRBD1	TRBJ1-4	few	CASSLVGQGATNEKLFF	TGTGCCAGCAGCTTAGTGGGACAGGGGGCAACTAATGAAAAACTGTTTTTT
TRBV7-9	TRBD1	TRBJ2-7	many	CASSFPRTGGTYEQYF	TGTGCCAGCAGCTTCCCCAGGACAGGGGGAACCTACGAGCAGTACTTC
TRBV28	TRBD2	TRBJ2-1	once	CASSLFHSGGGYYNEQFF	TGTGCCAGCAGTTTATTCCATTCGGGCGGGGGGTACTACAATGAGCAGTTCTTC
TRBV15	TRBD1	TRBJ2-3	few	CATSRDLGTGTDTQYF	TGTGCCACCAGCAGAGATCTGGGGACAGGCACAGATACGCAGTATTTT
TRBV7-8	.	TRBJ2-1	many	CASSSGTGSIEQFF	TGTGCCAGCAGCTCCGGGACCGGGAGCATTGAGCAGTTCTTC
TRBV20-1	.	TRBJ2-1	.	CSVSFLSYNEQFF	TGCAGTGTTAGTTTCCTCTCCTACAATGAGCAGTTCTTC
TRBV7-2	TRBD1	TRBJ2-7	many	CASSRYPGTGFHEQYF	TGTGCCAGCAGCCGATACCCCGGGACAGGGTTCCACGAGCAGTACTTC
TRBV5-6	.	TRBJ2-7	.	CASSLGASAYEQYF	TGTGCCAGCAGCCTGGGGGCTTCGGCCTACGAGCAGTACTTC
TRBV6-2/TRBV6-3	.	TRBJ1-2	.	CASRLGRGGYTF	TGTGCCAGCAGATTGGGCCGAGGGGGCTACACCTTC
TRBV5-1	.	TRBJ2-3	few	CASQGSGGSDTQYF	TGCGCCAGCCAAGGTTCAGGGGGGTCCGATACGCAGTATTTT
TRBV7-8	TRBD1	TRBJ2-7	many	CASLGVIPGQGYYEQYF	TGTGCCTCTCTCGGGGTCATCCCGGGACAGGGATACTACGAGCAGTACTTC
TRBV12-5	.	TRBJ1-1	.	CASGLANTEAFF	TGTGCTAGTGGTTTGGCGAACACTGAAGCTTTCTTT
TRBV5-1	TRBD1	TRBJ1-1	many	CASSSTTGTGATEAFF	TGCGCCAGCAGCTCGACAACCGGGACAGGGGCCACTGAAGCTTTCTTT
TRBV15	TRBD1	TRBJ2-7	few	CATSMRQGAYEQYF	TGTGCCACCAGCATGAGACAGGGGGCGTACGAGCAGTACTTC
TRBV29-1	.	TRBJ2-1	.	CSVEVGTGYYNEQFF	TGCAGCGTTGAAGTAGGGACTGGATATTACAATGAGCAGTTCTTC
TRBV19	.	TRBJ1-1	many	CASSIVEGAEAFF	TGTGCCAGTAGTATAGTGGAGGGAGCTGAAGCTTTCTTT
TRBV28	.	TRBJ2-1	many	CASSPWDGISYNEQFF	TGTGCCAGCAGTCCGTGGGACGGCATCTCCTACAATGAGCAGTTCTTC
TRBV27	TRBD1	TRBJ2-7	.	CASSPTGASSYEQYF	TGTGCCAGCAGCCCGACAGGGGCGAGCTCCTACGAGCAGTACTTC
TRBV10-3	TRBD1	TRBJ2-1	few	CAISPNLDRGFENEQFF	TGTGCCATCAGCCCGAACCTGGACAGGGGGTTTGAGAATGAGCAGTTCTTC
TRBV7-3	.	TRBJ2-7	.	CASSPSGIRTYEQYF	TGTGCCAGCAGCCCATCGGGGATCAGAACCTACGAGCAGTACTTC
TRBV2	.	TRBJ1-4	.	CASSPSPGTLKEKLFF	TGTGCCAGCAGTCCCAGCCCCGGGACACTAAAGGAAAAACTGTTTTTT
TRBV2	.	TRBJ1-6	.	CASSDVRGVSPLHF	TGTGCCAGCAGTGATGTTCGAGGGGTTTCACCCCTCCACTTT
TRBV6-1	TRBD1	TRBJ1-5	many	CASSEETGGYQPQHF	TGTGCCAGCAGTGAAGAGACAGGGGGCTACCAGCCCCAGCATTTT
TRBV28	.	TRBJ2-5	many	CASSFAAVGETQYF	TGTGCCAGCAGTTTCGCAGCAGTCGGAGAGACCCAGTACTTC
TRBV2	.	TRBJ1-1	.	CASSERQGFTEAFF	TGTGCCAGCAGTGAAAGGCAGGGATTCACTGAAGCTTTCTTT